This T cell receptor (beta chain) was captured in a study of T cell responses to AZD1222 COVID-19 vaccine. Points on this clone: What it binds is unknown.

The study's findings and limits: Just six people given AZD1222 tested seropositive at baseline. No repertoire was sampled before or during the peak T cell response, only after it.

TCRdb's table, derived via immunoSEQ multiplex PCR, lists solely in-frame clones and lacks some. In the table there are around 100,000 clones, 80% to 90% of which are singletons. This CDR3 is built from 15 residues. Germline CDR1 reads SGHVS; CDR2 reads FQNEAQ. The trim removed 6 bases at V and 6 bases at J, leaving 11 bases unmatched. The rearrangement joins TRBV7-8 to TRBJ2-7; 10 positions agree with TRBD2. The sample in question was peripheral blood, obtained on day 0 of AZD1222 vaccination. This clonotype was obtained from an adult in good health. CDR3 DNA: TGTGCCAGCAGAGGTGCCGGGACTAGCGATCGCGAGCAGTACTTC. Translated, it gives CASRGAGTSDREQYF.